The 14 T cell receptor beta chains below come from one sample, sequenced in a study of cytomegalovirus exposure and HLA in healthy donors. PCR amplification relied on 60 Vbeta primers (plus 13 Jbeta primers). Libraries were prepared by immunoSEQ multiplex PCR; TCRdb keeps only in-frame clonotypes and omits some of them. This sample has about 98,000 clones, with approximately 79% found just once. Sequencing input: PBMCs. Every receptor here comes from a male donor in good health and CMV-seronegative.

The chain is built from TRBV5-1 and TRBJ2-7, with 8 nucleotides matching TRBD2. J was trimmed by 2 bases and V by 2 bases; bases with no gene match: 6. CDR1 and CDR2 from the germline V gene are SGHRS and YFSETQ. This CDR3 is built from 15 residues. The CDR3 DNA sequence: TGCGCCAGCAGCTTTAGCGGGATAGGACCCTACGAGCAGTACTTC. Translated: CASSFSGIGPYEQYF.

This clone occurred a few times. This rearrangement joins TRBV27 to TRBJ2-7; 7 bases agree with TRBD1. Germline CDR1 is MNHEY and CDR2 is SMNVEV (reference sequence). With V trimmed by 6 bases and J by 2 bases, 4 bases remained unmatched. The CDR3 spans 13 residues. The CDR3 is CASRKGGPYEQYF. Here the CDR3 DNA reads TGTGCCAGCAGGAAAGGGGGCCCCTACGAGCAGTACTTC.

The CDR3 nucleotides are TGCGCCAGCAGCTTGATCCCAGGGATACCCACTAACTATGGCTACACCTTC. The encoded protein is CASSLIPGIPTNYGYTF. The gene calls are TRBV5-1 and TRBJ1-2, with D tentatively TRBD1 (5 bases). The CDR3 is 17 residues long. V was clipped by 1 base and J by 0 bases, with 16 bases between them. Germline CDR1 SGHRS, CDR2 YFSETQ.

Only one count was recorded for this clone. This rearrangement joins TRBV19 to TRBJ2-6; D perhaps matches TRBD1 (6 bases). In germline, CDR1 is LNHDA, CDR2 SQIVND (reference sequence). Trimming took 6 bases from V and 0 from J, leaving 21 bases between them. The CDR3 is made up of 19 amino acids. The CDR3 coding sequence is TGTGCCAGTAGACAAATTGGACAGATACTAGTCTCTGGGGCCAACGTCCTGACTTTC. Protein: CASRQIGQILVSGANVLTF. The complete variable domain, with remaining parts taken from reference TRBV19 and TRBJ2-6, reads DGGITQSPKYLFRKEGQNVTLSCEQNLNHDAMYWYRQDPGQGLRLIYYSQIVNDFQKGDIAEGYSVSREKKESFPLTVTSAQKNPTAFYLCASRQIGQILVSGANVLTFGAGSRLTVL.

The chain is built from TRBV5-1 and TRBJ2-2, with TRBD2 matching 7 bases. Germline V gene data show CDR1 as SGHRS and CDR2 as YFSETQ. The V segment lost 0 bases and the J segment 7 bases; nucleotides outside the gene matches: 6. The CDR3 totals 15 residues. DNA of the CDR3: TGCGCCAGCAGCTTGGGGGCCGGGAGGAACGGGGAGCTGTTTTTT. Protein: CASSLGAGRNGELFF.

This clone came up a few times. The chain is built from TRBV19 and TRBJ1-5; 9 bases align to TRBD1. This CDR3 is 14 amino acids long. The V gene end was trimmed by 6 bases and the J gene end by 6 bases; junction bases not matched to a gene: 6. Germline V gives CDR1 LNHDA, CDR2 SQIVND (reference sequence). CDR3 loop: CASSPDRGGQPQHF. CDR3 coding DNA: TGTGCCAGTAGCCCGGACAGGGGTGGTCAGCCCCAGCATTTT.

The V gene is TRBV7-2, the J gene TRBJ1-1, with D unresolved. Germline V gives CDR1 SGHTA, CDR2 FQGNSA. The length of the CDR3 is 13 residues. Between the trimmed V and J ends, which lost 7 bases and 5 bases, there was a span of 14 bases. The chain's CDR3 is CASTSSGWTEAFF. Here the CDR3 DNA reads TGTGCCAGCACCTCTTCAGGTTGGACTGAAGCTTTCTTT.

This chain connects TRBV30 to TRBJ1-2, with no clear D. The germline V gene has CDR1 GTSNPN and CDR2 SVGIG (reference sequence). The V end was cut by 3 bases, the J end by 4 bases, with 18 bases between. The CDR3 loop spans 15 amino acids. The CDR3 DNA sequence: TGTGCCTGGAGCGTACTCGACGCGGGGAGCTATGGCTACACCTTC. Translated: CAWSVLDAGSYGYTF.

This clone occurred once. This chain joins TRBV7-6 and TRBJ2-7; no clear D. V lost 2 bases to trimming and J lost 4 bases, with 15 bases between them. There are 15 residues in the CDR3. Per the germline V gene, CDR1 is SGHVS and CDR2 is FNYEAQ. For the CDR3, the DNA is TGTGCCAGCAGCTTAATGTCGGTTAACCTATACGAGCAGTACTTC. Protein: CASSLMSVNLYEQYF.

This clone was recorded only once. CDR3 in amino acids: CASGGQGAGELFF. Written as DNA, the CDR3 is TGCGCCAGCGGTGGACAGGGGGCGGGGGAGCTGTTTTTT. The chain employs TRBV5-1 and TRBJ2-2; TRBD1 matches at 11 bases. Losses at the gene ends were 7 bases for V and 8 bases for J; bases not matched to a gene: 4. From germline, CDR1 is SGHRS and CDR2 YFSETQ. The CDR3 runs to 13 residues.

The gene calls are TRBV5-1 and TRBJ1-1; a weak D match, TRBD1 (6 bases). Trimming cost V 2 bases and J 3 bases, with 8 bases left between them. The CDR3 contains 13 residues. CDR1 and CDR2 (germline): SGHRS, YFSETQ. Here the CDR3 DNA reads TGCGCCAGCAGCTTACAGGGTTACACTGAAGCTTTCTTT. Its translation: CASSLQGYTEAFF.

The rearrangement uses TRBV19 and TRBJ1-5; D gene unclear. The germline CDR1 and CDR2 sequences are LNHDA and SQIVND (reference sequence). The CDR3 spans 13 residues. V shed 6 bases and J shed 2 bases, with 8 bases lying between them. CDR3 nucleotide sequence: TGTGCCAGTAGCGGCCGGGGCAATCAGCCCCAGCATTTT. This codes for CASSGRGNQPQHF. Using reference TRBV19 and TRBJ1-5 for the parts outside the CDR3, the full variable domain is DGGITQSPKYLFRKEGQNVTLSCEQNLNHDAMYWYRQDPGQGLRLIYYSQIVNDFQKGDIAEGYSVSREKKESFPLTVTSAQKNPTAFYLCASSGRGNQPQHFGDGTRLSIL.

The chain couples TRBV29-1 to TRBJ2-2; TRBD1 aligns across 10 bases. Germline V lookup: CDR1 SQVTM, CDR2 ANQGSEA. The CDR3 loop spans 13 amino acids. J was trimmed by 7 bases and V by 4 bases; bases with no gene match: 3. The CDR3, as DNA: TGCAGCGTTGGGGGGACAGGGGACGGGGAGCTGTTTTTT. Its translation: CSVGGTGDGELFF.

This clone is medium-sized in the sample. The rearrangement links TRBV4-3 to TRBJ2-5, with a tentative D call TRBD1 (5 bases). Germline V CDR1 and CDR2: LGHNA, YSLEER. Trimming removed 0 bases at V and 5 bases at J, with 13 bases between. The CDR3 runs 15 residues. The CDR3 is CASSQEVSQGETQYF. In DNA form, the CDR3 reads TGCGCCAGCAGCCAAGAAGTGTCCCAGGGTGAGACCCAGTACTTC.